The present TCR beta chain was sequenced within a study of T cells in Graves' hyperthyroidism and ophthalmopathy. Study-level findings and limits: Expanded thyroid clonotypes (above 0.001) were mostly also found in blood.

Amplification of TCR beta CDR3 regions used RNA as the template. First-round RT-PCR with HTBI primers amplified the TCR CDR3 region. TCRdb fed the multiplex PCR reads into MiXCR, producing one record per CDR3 protein. The sample holds 200,000 to 250,000 distinct CDR3 sequences, roughly 15% seen once. The CDR3 totals 14 residues. Germline values: CDR1 LGHDT, CDR2 YNNKEL (reference sequence). The V and J ends lost 4 bases and 6 bases, in that order; junction bases with no gene match: 6. This clonotype was seen many times. The antigen remains undetermined. Exclusion followed for patients with uncontrolled infection, other autoimmune disease, pregnancy or lactation.

The J gene is TRBJ1-2, the V gene TRBV3-1; 9 positions agree with TRBD1. The sequence was collected from a woman under 30 with Graves' ophthalmopathy. The source material was blood. The CDR3 sequence is CASSRIQGADGYTF. The CDR3 nucleotides are TGTGCCAGCAGCCGTATACAGGGGGCGGATGGCTACACCTTC.